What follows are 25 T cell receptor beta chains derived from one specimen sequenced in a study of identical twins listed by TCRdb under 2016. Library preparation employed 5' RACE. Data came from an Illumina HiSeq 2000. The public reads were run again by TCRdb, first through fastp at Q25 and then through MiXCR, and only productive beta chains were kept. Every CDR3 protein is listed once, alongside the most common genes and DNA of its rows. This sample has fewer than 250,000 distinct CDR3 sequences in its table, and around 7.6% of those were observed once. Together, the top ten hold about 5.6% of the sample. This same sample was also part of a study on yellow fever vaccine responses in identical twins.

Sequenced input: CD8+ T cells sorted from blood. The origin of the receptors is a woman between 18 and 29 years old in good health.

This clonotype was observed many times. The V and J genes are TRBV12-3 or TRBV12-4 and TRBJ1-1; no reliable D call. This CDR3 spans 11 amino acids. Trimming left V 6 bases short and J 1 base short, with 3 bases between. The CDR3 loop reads CASRSNTEAFF. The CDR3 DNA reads TGTGCCAGCAGGTCGAACACTGAAGCTTTCTTT.

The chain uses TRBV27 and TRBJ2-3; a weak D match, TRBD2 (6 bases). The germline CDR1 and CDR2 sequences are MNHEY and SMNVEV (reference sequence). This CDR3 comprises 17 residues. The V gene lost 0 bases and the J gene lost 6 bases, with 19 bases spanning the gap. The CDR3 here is CASSLSYGTPALDTQYF. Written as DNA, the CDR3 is TGTGCCAGCAGTTTATCGTATGGGACTCCCGCCCTTGATACGCAGTATTTT.

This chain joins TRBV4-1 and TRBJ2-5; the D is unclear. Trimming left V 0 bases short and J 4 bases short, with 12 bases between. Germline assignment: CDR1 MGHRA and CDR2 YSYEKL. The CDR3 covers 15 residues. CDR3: CASSQESQLRETQYF. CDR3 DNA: TGCGCCAGCAGCCAAGAATCACAACTCCGAGAGACCCAGTACTTC.

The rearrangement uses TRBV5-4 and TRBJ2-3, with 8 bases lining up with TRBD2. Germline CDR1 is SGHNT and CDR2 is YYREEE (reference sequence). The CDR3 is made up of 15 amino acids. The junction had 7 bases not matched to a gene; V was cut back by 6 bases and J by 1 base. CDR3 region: CASNPTGGGTDTQYF. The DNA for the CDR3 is TGTGCCAGCAATCCTACGGGGGGGGGCACAGATACGCAGTATTTT.

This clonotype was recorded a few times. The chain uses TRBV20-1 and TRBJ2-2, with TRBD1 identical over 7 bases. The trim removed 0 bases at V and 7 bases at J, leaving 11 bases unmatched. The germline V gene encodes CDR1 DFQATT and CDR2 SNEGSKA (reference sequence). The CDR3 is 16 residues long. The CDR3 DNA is TGCAGTGCTAGAGATCCCGGAAAGGGACAGAACGGGGAGCTGTTTTTT. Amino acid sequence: CSARDPGKGQNGELFF.

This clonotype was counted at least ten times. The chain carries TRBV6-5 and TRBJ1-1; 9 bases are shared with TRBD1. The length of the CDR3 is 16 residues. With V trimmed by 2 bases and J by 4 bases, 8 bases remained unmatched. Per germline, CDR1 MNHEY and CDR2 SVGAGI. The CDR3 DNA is TGTGCCAGCAGTTACCCCCGACAGGGGGGTGGCACTGAAGCTTTCTTT. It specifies CASSYPRQGGGTEAFF.

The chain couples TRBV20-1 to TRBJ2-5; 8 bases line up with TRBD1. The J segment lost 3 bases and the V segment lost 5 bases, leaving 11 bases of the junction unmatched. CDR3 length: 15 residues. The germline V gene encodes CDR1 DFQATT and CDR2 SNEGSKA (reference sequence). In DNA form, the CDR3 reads TGCAGTGCTCCAAGGCCCCAGGGGGCCGAAGAGACCCAGTACTTC. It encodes CSAPRPQGAEETQYF.

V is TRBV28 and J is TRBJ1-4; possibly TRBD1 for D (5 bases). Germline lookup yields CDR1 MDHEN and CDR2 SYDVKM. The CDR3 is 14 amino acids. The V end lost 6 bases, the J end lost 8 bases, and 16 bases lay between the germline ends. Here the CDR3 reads CASRRIRGEEKLFF. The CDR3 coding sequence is TGTGCCAGCAGACGAATAAGGGGCGAAGAAAAACTGTTTTTT.

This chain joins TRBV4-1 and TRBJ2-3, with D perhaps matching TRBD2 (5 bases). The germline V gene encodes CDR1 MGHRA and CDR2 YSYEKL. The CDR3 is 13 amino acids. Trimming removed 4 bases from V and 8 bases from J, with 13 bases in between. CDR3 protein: CASSLTREGTQYF. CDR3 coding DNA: TGCGCCAGCAGCCTGACACGGGAAGGTACGCAGTATTTT.

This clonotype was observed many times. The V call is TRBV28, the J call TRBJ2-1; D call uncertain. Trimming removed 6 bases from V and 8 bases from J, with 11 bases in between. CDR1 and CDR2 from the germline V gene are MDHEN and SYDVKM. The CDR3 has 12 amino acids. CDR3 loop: CASRPLLDEQFF. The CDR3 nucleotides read TGTGCCAGCAGGCCTCTCTTGGATGAGCAGTTCTTC. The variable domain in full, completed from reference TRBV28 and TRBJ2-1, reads DVKVTQSSRYLVKRTGEKVFLECVQDMDHENMFWYRQDPGLGLRLIYFSYDVKMKEKGDIPEGYSVSREKKERFSLILESASTNQTSMYLCASRPLLDEQFFGPGTRLTVL.

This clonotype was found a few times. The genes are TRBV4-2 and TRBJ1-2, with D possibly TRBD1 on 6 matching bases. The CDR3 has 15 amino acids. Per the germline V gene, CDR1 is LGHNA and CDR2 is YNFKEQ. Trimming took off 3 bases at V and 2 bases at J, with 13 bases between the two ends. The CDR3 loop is CASSQNTGTNYGYTF. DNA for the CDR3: TGTGCCAGCAGCCAGAACACAGGGACGAACTATGGCTACACCTTC.

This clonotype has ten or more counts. CDR3 residues: CATSDTGQGEVQPQHF. Here the CDR3 DNA reads TGTGCCACCAGTGACACGGGACAGGGAGAGGTTCAGCCCCAGCATTTT. The J gene is TRBJ1-5, the V gene TRBV24-1; 9 bases are shared with TRBD1. The germline CDR1 and CDR2 sequences are KGHDR and SFDVKD. The V segment lost 4 bases and the J segment 6 bases; nucleotides outside the gene matches: 9. CDR3 length: 16 residues.

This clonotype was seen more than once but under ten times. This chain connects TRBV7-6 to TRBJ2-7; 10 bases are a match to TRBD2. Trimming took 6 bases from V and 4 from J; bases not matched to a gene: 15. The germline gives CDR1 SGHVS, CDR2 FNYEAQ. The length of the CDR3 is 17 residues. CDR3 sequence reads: CASSPRGASGSWYEQYF. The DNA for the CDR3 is TGTGCCAGCAGTCCACGAGGGGCTAGCGGGAGTTGGTACGAGCAGTACTTC. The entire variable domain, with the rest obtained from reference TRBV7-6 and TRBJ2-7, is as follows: GAGVSQSPRYKVTKRGQDVALRCDPISGHVSLYWYRQALGQGPEFLTYFNYEAQQDKSGLPNDRFSAERPEGSISTLTIQRTEQRDSAMYRCASSPRGASGSWYEQYFGPGTRLTVT.

For the CDR3, the DNA is TGTGCCAGCAGCGTGCAGGGGAGAGGTTCCTACAATGAGCAGTTCTTC. It codes for CASSVQGRGSYNEQFF. The chain has TRBV3-1 and TRBJ2-1; D is perhaps TRBD1 (6 bases). The CDR3 loop spans 16 amino acids. Germline CDR1 LGHDT, CDR2 YNNKEL (reference sequence). V dropped 5 bases and J dropped 1 base, with 15 bases sitting between them.

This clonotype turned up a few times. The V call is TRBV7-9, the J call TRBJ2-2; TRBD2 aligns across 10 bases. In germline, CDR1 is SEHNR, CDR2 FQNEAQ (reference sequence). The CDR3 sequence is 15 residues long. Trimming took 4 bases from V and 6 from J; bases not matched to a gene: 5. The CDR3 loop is CASSWLAGDAGELFF. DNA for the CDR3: TGTGCCAGCAGCTGGCTAGCGGGAGACGCCGGGGAGCTGTTTTTT.

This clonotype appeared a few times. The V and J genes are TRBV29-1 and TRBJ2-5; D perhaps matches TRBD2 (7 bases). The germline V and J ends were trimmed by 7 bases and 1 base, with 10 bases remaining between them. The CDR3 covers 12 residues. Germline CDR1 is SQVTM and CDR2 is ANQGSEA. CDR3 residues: CSGGGAQETQYF. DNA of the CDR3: TGCAGCGGAGGGGGGGCCCAAGAGACCCAGTACTTC. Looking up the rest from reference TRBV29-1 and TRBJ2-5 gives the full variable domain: SAVISQKPSRDICQRGTSLTIQCQVDSQVTMMFWYRQQPGQSLTLIATANQGSEATYESGFVIDKFPISRPNLTFSTLTVSNMSPEDSSIYLCSGGGAQETQYFGPGTRLLVL.

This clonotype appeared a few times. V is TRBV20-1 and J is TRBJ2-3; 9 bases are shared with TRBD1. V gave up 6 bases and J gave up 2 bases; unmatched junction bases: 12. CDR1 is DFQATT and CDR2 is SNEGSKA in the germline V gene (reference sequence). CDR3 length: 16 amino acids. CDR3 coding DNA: TGCAGTGCAACCAGAGTAGGGACAGGGCCCACAGATACGCAGTATTTT. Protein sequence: CSATRVGTGPTDTQYF.

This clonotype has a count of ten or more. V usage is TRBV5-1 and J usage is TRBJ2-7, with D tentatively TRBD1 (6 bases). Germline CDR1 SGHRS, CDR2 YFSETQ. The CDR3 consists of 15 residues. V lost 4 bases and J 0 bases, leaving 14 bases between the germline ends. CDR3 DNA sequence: TGCGCCAGCAGCCTAAGACAGGCTCCCTCCTACGAGCAGTACTTC. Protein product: CASSLRQAPSYEQYF. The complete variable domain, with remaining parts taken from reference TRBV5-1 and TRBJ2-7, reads KAGVTQTPRYLIKTRGQQVTLSCSPISGHRSVSWYQQTPGQGLQFLFEYFSETQRNKGNFPGRFSGRQFSNSRSEMNVSTLELGDSALYLCASSLRQAPSYEQYFGPGTRLTVT.

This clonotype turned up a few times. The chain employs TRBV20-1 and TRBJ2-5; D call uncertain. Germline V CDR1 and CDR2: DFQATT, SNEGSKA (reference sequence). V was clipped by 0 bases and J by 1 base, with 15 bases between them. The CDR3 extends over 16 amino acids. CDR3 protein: CSARDLTRAIQETQYF. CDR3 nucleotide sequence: TGCAGTGCTAGAGATCTAACCCGGGCCATCCAAGAGACCCAGTACTTC.

The CDR3 region is CASTPGWGQETQYF. The CDR3 DNA sequence: TGTGCCAGCACCCCGGGTTGGGGGCAAGAGACCCAGTACTTC. The J gene is TRBJ2-5, the V gene TRBV3-1; D is possibly TRBD1 or TRBD2 (5 bases each). The germline V gene has CDR1 LGHDT and CDR2 YNNKEL (reference sequence). The CDR3 spans 14 residues. Trimming left V 7 bases short and J 2 bases short, with 14 bases between.

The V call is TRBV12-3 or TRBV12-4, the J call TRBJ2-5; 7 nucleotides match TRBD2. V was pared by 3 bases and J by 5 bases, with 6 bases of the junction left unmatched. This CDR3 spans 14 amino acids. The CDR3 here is CASSFGTNWETQYF. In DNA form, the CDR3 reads TGTGCCAGCAGTTTTGGGACTAACTGGGAGACCCAGTACTTC.

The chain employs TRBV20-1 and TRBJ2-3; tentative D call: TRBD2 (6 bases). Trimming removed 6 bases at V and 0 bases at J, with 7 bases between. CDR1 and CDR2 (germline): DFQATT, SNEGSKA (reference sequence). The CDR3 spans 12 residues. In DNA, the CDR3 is TGCAGTGCGGCGGGAAGCACAGATACGCAGTATTTT. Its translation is CSAAGSTDTQYF.

The CDR3 DNA reads TGTGCCAGCAGCGAGCTATACAATGAGCAGTTCTTC. It is translated as CASSELYNEQFF. The chain couples TRBV7-9 to TRBJ2-1; D gene uncertain. V was pared by 5 bases and J by 4 bases, with 6 bases between. Germline CDR1 and CDR2: SEHNR and FQNEAQ (reference sequence). The CDR3 loop spans 12 amino acids.

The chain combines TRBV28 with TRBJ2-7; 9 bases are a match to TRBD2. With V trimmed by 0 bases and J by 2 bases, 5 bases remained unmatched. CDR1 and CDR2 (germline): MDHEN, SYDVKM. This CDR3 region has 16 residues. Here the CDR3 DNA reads TGTGCCAGCAGTTTATGGACTAGCGGAGTGGCCTACGAGCAGTACTTC. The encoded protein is CASSLWTSGVAYEQYF.

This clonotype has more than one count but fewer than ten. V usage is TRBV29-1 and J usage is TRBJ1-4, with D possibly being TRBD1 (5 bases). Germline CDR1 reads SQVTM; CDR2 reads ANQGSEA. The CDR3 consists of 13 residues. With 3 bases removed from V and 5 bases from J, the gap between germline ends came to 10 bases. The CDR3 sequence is CSVDGQGNEKLFF. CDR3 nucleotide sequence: TGCAGCGTTGATGGTCAGGGCAATGAAAAACTGTTTTTT.